The 25 T cell receptor beta chains in this list originate from one sample, sequenced in a study of blood T cell repertoires in COVID-19. TCRdb keeps only in-frame clones here, not all; method: immunoSEQ multiplex PCR. The sample carries tens of thousands of clones, 65% to 85% recorded once. Input material: peripheral blood. The receptors originated from a man in his sixties or seventies with COVID-19, enrolled during active disease.

The rearrangement links TRBV5-4 to TRBJ2-1; the match to TRBD2 covers 8 bases. The CDR3 is 15 amino acids. Germline V gene sequence: CDR1 SGHNT, CDR2 YYREEE (reference sequence). Trimming removed 4 bases from V and 3 bases from J; junction bases left unmatched: 6. CDR3 sequence (DNA): TGTGCCAGCAGCGTGACTAGCGCCAACTACAATGAGCAGTTCTTC. This encodes CASSVTSANYNEQFF.

The rearrangement links TRBV30 to TRBJ2-5, with 14 bases matching TRBD2. With V trimmed by 4 bases and J by 3 bases, 7 bases remained unmatched. The germline gives CDR1 GTSNPN, CDR2 SVGIG (reference sequence). The CDR3 is 16 residues long. For the CDR3, the DNA is TGTGCCTGGACCCCGGGACTAGCGGGAGTTAAAGAGACCCAGTACTTC. It encodes CAWTPGLAGVKETQYF.

The chain uses TRBV7-3 and TRBJ2-1; TRBD1 aligns across 12 bases. Germline CDR1 is SGHTA and CDR2 is FQGTGA. V shed 5 bases and J 5 bases; nucleotides not matched to a gene: 10. The CDR3 covers 17 residues. The CDR3 loop reads CASSRGGGQGANNEQFF. The CDR3 region has the DNA TGTGCCAGCAGCCGCGGCGGGGGACAGGGGGCGAACAATGAGCAGTTCTTC. Drawing the rest from reference TRBV7-3 and TRBJ2-1, the complete variable domain is GAGVSQTPSNKVTEKGKYVELRCDPISGHTALYWYRQSLGQGPEFLIYFQGTGAADDSGLPNDRFFAVRPEGSVSTLKIQRTERGDSAVYLCASSRGGGQGANNEQFFGPGTRLTVL.

V usage is TRBV11-2 and J usage is TRBJ1-5; D remains unclear. CDR1 is SGHAT, CDR2 FQNNGV, per germline. Trimming took 2 bases from V and 0 from J, leaving 8 bases between them. The CDR3 has 15 amino acids. CDR3 amino acids: CASSLFSGSNQPQHF. The CDR3 DNA reads TGTGCCAGCAGCTTATTCAGTGGTAGCAATCAGCCCCAGCATTTT.

This clone was observed a single time. The chain couples TRBV6-5 to TRBJ2-5; D may be TRBD2 (5 bases). Germline assignment: CDR1 MNHEY and CDR2 SVGAGI. This CDR3 is built from 14 residues. Trimming pared 10 bases from V and 2 bases from J, leaving 17 bases between. The CDR3 reads CATKRGWVQETQYF. The CDR3 region has the DNA TGTGCCACAAAAAGAGGGTGGGTTCAAGAGACCCAGTACTTC.

CDR3 DNA sequence: TGTGCCAGCAGCCCCCAAAATAATCAGCCCCAGCATTTT. It is translated as CASSPQNNQPQHF. The chain carries TRBV4-2 and TRBJ1-5; D remains ambiguous. Germline CDR1 and CDR2: LGHNA and YNFKEQ. There are 13 residues in the CDR3. V was trimmed by 4 bases and J by 4 bases, leaving 8 bases between them.

This clone was seen more than once but under ten times. J is TRBJ2-3 and V is TRBV5-6; 8 bases are shared with TRBD2. The trim removed 5 bases at V and 1 base at J, leaving 9 bases unmatched. This CDR3 has 16 amino acids. From germline, CDR1 is SGHDT and CDR2 YYEEEE. CDR3 protein: CASRGLGREGTDTQYF. The CDR3, as DNA: TGTGCCAGCAGGGGGCTGGGGCGGGAGGGCACAGATACGCAGTATTTT.

This chain uses TRBV7-3 with TRBJ2-1; D is possibly TRBD2 (6 bases). The V end was cut by 5 bases, the J end by 8 bases, with 13 bases between. CDR1 and CDR2 from the germline V gene are SGHTA and FQGTGA. The length of the CDR3 is 13 residues. Written as DNA, the CDR3 is TGTGCCAGCAGCCGGAGATGGGGGGATGAGCAGTTCTTC. Translation: CASSRRWGDEQFF.

The chain combines TRBV5-1 with TRBJ2-7; TRBD1 is a possible D gene (5 bases). Per the germline V gene, CDR1 is SGHRS and CDR2 is YFSETQ. V was clipped by 4 bases and J by 2 bases, with 13 bases between them. The CDR3 loop spans 14 amino acids. As DNA, the CDR3 is TGCGCCAGCAGCCTGCAGGGTAGCACCTACGAGCAGTACTTC. It encodes CASSLQGSTYEQYF.

The chain has TRBV3-1 (or the pseudogene TRBV3-2) and TRBJ1-6; D not certain. Trimming left V 0 bases short and J 6 bases short, with 9 bases between. The CDR3 sequence is 15 residues long. Germline lookup yields CDR1 LGHDT and CDR2 YNNKEL (reference sequence). CDR3 in DNA: TGTGCCAGCAGCCAAGACGCAGGTGGTAATTCACCCCTCCACTTT. Residues: CASSQDAGGNSPLHF.

This rearrangement joins TRBV19 to TRBJ1-2; the D is unclear. This CDR3 comprises 16 residues. Germline lookup yields CDR1 LNHDA and CDR2 SQIVND (reference sequence). Trimming left V 5 bases short and J 0 bases short, with 16 bases between. CDR3 bases: TGTGCCAGTAGTCCTTGGGCCGGAAACTCTAACTATGGCTACACCTTC. It codes for CASSPWAGNSNYGYTF.

The CDR3 DNA is TGCAGTGCTAGTAAAGAGGCCGGGGAGCTGTTTTTT. Translation gives CSASKEAGELFF. The chain links TRBV20-1 to TRBJ2-2; D not resolved. V was clipped by 3 bases and J by 6 bases, with 8 bases between them. The germline gives CDR1 DFQATT, CDR2 SNEGSKA (reference sequence). The CDR3 length is 12 residues.

This chain connects TRBV5-4 to TRBJ2-7, with D perhaps matching TRBD2 (6 bases). The CDR3 is made up of 15 amino acids. The V gene's germline CDR1 is SGHNT and CDR2 YYREEE (reference sequence). The V and J ends lost 4 bases and 3 bases respectively, with 17 bases between them. The CDR3 region is CASSLTGTGSYEQYF. CDR3 sequence (DNA): TGTGCCAGCAGCCTCACCGGGACTGGGAGCTACGAGCAGTACTTC.

This sequence joins TRBV4-2 and TRBJ2-1; 8 positions match TRBD2. The length of the CDR3 is 15 residues. V dropped 1 base and J dropped 5; count of bases not matched to a gene: 4. Germline V gene lookup returns CDR1 LGHNA and CDR2 YNFKEQ. The CDR3: CASSQASGSHNEQFF. Here the CDR3 DNA reads TGTGCCAGCAGCCAAGCCAGCGGGAGTCACAATGAGCAGTTCTTC.

As for this clone: An end of the junction does not agree with germline; a read error may underlie this. In DNA form, the CDR3 reads TGTGCCAGCAACCAAGGAAGGGACAGACCCTACGAGCAGTACTTC. This codes for CASNQGRDRPYEQYF. The chain links TRBV3-1 (or the pseudogene TRBV3-2) to TRBJ2-7, with 7 bases fitting TRBD1. Looked up from germline, CDR1 is LGHDT and CDR2 is YNNKEL (reference sequence). The CDR3 covers 15 residues.

This sequence joins TRBV7-2 and TRBJ1-1, with D possibly matching TRBD1 (6 bases). The CDR3 extends over 15 amino acids. Trimming removed 6 bases at V and 0 bases at J, with 14 bases between. Germline CDR1 reads SGHTA; CDR2 reads FQGNSA. The CDR3 bases are TGTGCCAGCAGGGTAGGGAGGGGGATGAACACTGAAGCTTTCTTT. Its translation: CASRVGRGMNTEAFF.

The chain links TRBV6-6 to TRBJ2-5; 9 bases match TRBD2. CDR1 is MNHNY, CDR2 SVGAGI, per germline (reference sequence). The V gene end was trimmed by 6 bases and the J gene end by 1 base; junction bases not matched to a gene: 3. This CDR3 has 14 residues. CDR3 protein: CASRALAGQETQYF. In DNA form, the CDR3 reads TGTGCCAGCAGAGCACTAGCGGGCCAAGAGACCCAGTACTTC.

This sequence joins TRBV5-6 and TRBJ1-3; 7 nucleotides line up with TRBD1. CDR1 and CDR2 from the germline V gene are SGHDT and YYEEEE. V lost 0 bases and J lost 0; bases outside the gene matches: 9. CDR3 length equals 18 residues. The CDR3 spells CASSLVGGTPSSGNTIYF. The CDR3 DNA follows: TGTGCCAGCAGCTTGGTAGGGGGCACCCCCAGCTCTGGAAACACCATATATTTT.

The rearrangement links TRBV30 to TRBJ2-5; possible D gene TRBD1, 6 bases. The ends were cut back, 2 bases at V and 4 bases at J, with 11 bases in the middle. The CDR3 consists of 13 residues. The germline CDR1 and CDR2 sequences are GTSNPN and SVGIG (reference sequence). The DNA for the CDR3 is TGTGCCTGGAGTCCACAGGGTCCAGAGACCCAGTACTTC. It encodes CAWSPQGPETQYF.

The chain joins TRBV18 to TRBJ1-2, with D possibly matching TRBD1 (5 bases). Germline loops: CDR1 KGHSH, CDR2 LQKENI. The ends were cut back, 3 bases at V and 5 bases at J, with 10 bases in the middle. This CDR3 has 13 amino acids. CDR3 sequence (DNA): TGTGCCAGCTCACCGCCAGACAGATATGGCTACACCTTC. Protein: CASSPPDRYGYTF.

This clone was detected only a few times. V is TRBV27 and J is TRBJ1-6; TRBD1 matches 8 bases. Germline-derived CDR1 and CDR2 are MNHEY and SMNVEV (reference sequence). V gave up 2 bases and J gave up 10 bases; unmatched junction bases: 10. This CDR3 has 16 residues. The CDR3 DNA follows: TGTGCCAGCAGTTTAAGGGCCGGACAGGGTAAATCACCCCTCCACTTT. Its translation is CASSLRAGQGKSPLHF.

The chain employs TRBV7-6 and TRBJ2-7; TRBD2 might be the D (6 bases). V lost 5 bases to trimming and J lost 4 bases, with 21 bases between them. This CDR3 region has 16 residues. CDR1 is SGHVS and CDR2 is FNYEAQ in the germline V gene. The CDR3 loop reads CASSPKGRTTVYEQYF. CDR3 coding DNA: TGTGCCAGCAGCCCCAAAGGCAGGACTACGGTTTACGAGCAGTACTTC.

The chain links TRBV10-3 to TRBJ2-7, with 10 bases identical to TRBD1. The CDR3 length is 14 residues. J gave up 0 bases and V 10 bases, and 6 bases lay outside the gene matches. CDR1 is ENHRY and CDR2 is SYGVKD in the germline V gene. DNA of the CDR3: TGTGCCACTGTGGGACAGGGGTCCTCCTACGAGCAGTACTTC. Its translation: CATVGQGSSYEQYF.

The chain couples TRBV4-1 to TRBJ1-5; 10 nucleotides agree with TRBD1. Per the germline V gene, CDR1 is MGHRA and CDR2 is YSYEKL. The CDR3 has 17 residues. The ends lost 1 base at V and 2 bases at J; junction bases unmatched: 5. The CDR3 spells CASSQARGTGGNQPQHF. The DNA of the CDR3 is TGCGCCAGCAGCCAAGCCCGGGGGACAGGGGGCAATCAGCCCCAGCATTTT.

This chain joins TRBV6-4 and TRBJ2-1; D not resolved. CDR3 length: 13 residues. V was pared by 0 bases and J by 8 bases, with 8 bases between. Germline lookup yields CDR1 MRHNA and CDR2 SNTAGT. The chain's CDR3 is CASSDSPGDEQFF. The CDR3 DNA reads as TGTGCCAGCAGTGACTCTCCCGGTGATGAGCAGTTCTTC.